The T cell receptor (beta chain) described here comes from a study of blood T cell repertoires in COVID-19. Looking at the study overall: Acute and convalescent COVID-19 samples came from the United States, Italy and Spain. Nucleic acid was either cDNA or gDNA, and it came from T cells, B-cell-depleted T cells, or PBMCs.

Per the study methods: Estimation of nucleated cell counts relied on the amplification of reference gene primers. Only in-frame clones appear in the TCRdb table, and some are missing; sequencing was by immunoSEQ multiplex PCR. V and J calls and clone size are given by that table; D and trimming were obtained from the DNA. The repertoire holds 150,000 or so clones, 75% to 90% seen once, with 6.5% to 9.5% in the top ten. This CDR3 comprises 13 residues. The germline gives CDR1 MNHEY, CDR2 SVGEGT. V lost 4 bases, J lost 5 bases, and 10 bases lay in between. Sequenced input: peripheral blood. The receptor was isolated from a woman in her sixties or seventies with COVID-19, enrolled during active disease. This sequence joins TRBV6-2 or TRBV6-3 and TRBJ2-3; possibly TRBD2 for D (6 bases). The chain's CDR3 is CASSWTNKDTQYF. DNA for the CDR3: TGTGCCAGCAGTTGGACTAACAAAGATACGCAGTATTTT.